These 27 T cell receptor beta chains were all obtained from the same sample, sequenced in a study of shared clonotypes between healthy human individuals (dated by TCRdb to 2018 to 2020). CD8 naive samples were CD45RO-negative cells positively selected for CCR7, giving a CD45RA+CCR7+ population that excluded TemRA cells. Library preparation employed the immunoSEQ multiplex PCR assay. TCRdb took this table from immuneACCESS and kept in-frame rearrangements with V and J called. Such tables lack part of the clones; where checked against another copy, unresolved V genes explain under half of the gap, and the rest is unexplained. The table for this sample lists some 2,000,000 clones; approximately 95% of them were counted only once. 1% to 1.3% of the sample lies in the top ten. Sample: naive CD8+ T cells sorted from blood. What the cell subset or site label conveys for this sample: CD45RA+CCR7+. These receptors all stem from a man younger than 35 in good health.

The genes are TRBV5-1 and TRBJ2-7; D unclear. There are 16 residues in the CDR3. Germline values: CDR1 SGHRS, CDR2 YFSETQ. With 0 bases removed from V and 3 bases from J, the gap between germline ends came to 16 bases. The CDR3 DNA reads as TGCGCCAGCAGCTTGGAATCGTGGCCGTCGGTCTACGAGCAGTACTTC. Translating gives CASSLESWPSVYEQYF.

The V and J genes are TRBV28 and TRBJ1-1; TRBD1 matches at 8 bases. V shed 5 bases and J 1 base; nucleotides not matched to a gene: 9. The CDR3 runs 16 residues. Germline assignment: CDR1 MDHEN and CDR2 SYDVKM. CDR3 amino acids: CASSLGQGEGNTEAFF. CDR3 sequence (DNA): TGTGCCAGCAGTCTCGGACAGGGAGAGGGGAACACTGAAGCTTTCTTT.

This rearrangement joins TRBV6-5 to TRBJ2-7, with D perhaps being TRBD1 or TRBD2 (5 bases each). CDR3 length equals 15 residues. CDR1 is MNHEY, CDR2 SVGAGI, per germline. V shed 2 bases and J shed 2 bases, with 13 bases lying between them. The CDR3 DNA follows: TGTGCCAGCAGTTACGGGTGGGACCCGACCTACGAGCAGTACTTC. This encodes CASSYGWDPTYEQYF.

Of note for this clone: Other DNA sequences in this specimen translate into the identical CDR3. The chain is built from TRBV10-2 and TRBJ2-3; D uncertain. The germline V gene has CDR1 WSHSY and CDR2 SAAADI. The ends were cut back, 2 bases at V and 6 bases at J, with 3 bases in the middle. The CDR3 is 11 amino acids. The chain's CDR3 is CASSEGDTQYF. As DNA, the CDR3 is TGCGCCAGCAGTGAGGGTGATACGCAGTATTTT.

Comments on this clone: This same CDR3 is encoded by further DNA sequences in the sample. The chain joins TRBV10-3 to TRBJ2-7, with D unresolved. The V gene lost 0 bases and the J gene lost 3 bases, with 6 bases spanning the gap. The CDR3 is 13 residues long. CDR1 is ENHRY and CDR2 is SYGVKD in the germline V gene. The CDR3 sequence: CAISESTDYEQYF. CDR3 sequence (DNA): TGTGCCATCAGTGAGTCGACGGACTACGAGCAGTACTTC.

In nucleotides, the CDR3 is TGTGCCAGCAGCTTAGCGTTTAGGACAGCGTCCTACAATGAGCAGTTCTTC. This translates into CASSLAFRTASYNEQFF. The chain has TRBV7-9 and TRBJ2-1, with TRBD1 as a possible D gene (6 bases). In germline, CDR1 is SEHNR, CDR2 FQNEAQ (reference sequence). Trimming left V 0 bases short and J 1 base short, with 13 bases between. This CDR3 is built from 17 residues.

The V gene is TRBV19, the J gene TRBJ2-2; D possibly matches TRBD1 or TRBD2 (5 bases each). This CDR3 is 15 amino acids long. Looked up from germline, CDR1 is LNHDA and CDR2 is SQIVND (reference sequence). Between the trimmed V and J ends, which lost 5 bases and 3 bases, there was a span of 13 bases. The DNA of the CDR3 is TGTGCCAGTAGTCCATCGCCGGGACACACCGGGGAGCTGTTTTTT. It specifies CASSPSPGHTGELFF.

The V and J genes are TRBV27 and TRBJ2-7, with 12 bases identical to TRBD2. The CDR3 covers 16 residues. The V and J ends lost 1 base and 6 bases, in that order; junction bases with no gene match: 7. The germline CDR1 and CDR2 sequences are MNHEY and SMNVEV (reference sequence). The CDR3 protein is CASSLYTTSGSSEQYF. CDR3 nucleotide sequence: TGTGCCAGCAGTTTATATACGACTAGCGGGAGCTCCGAGCAGTACTTC.

This clone has only one observation. The chain combines TRBV6-5 with TRBJ2-1, with D unclear. Per the germline V gene, CDR1 is MNHEY and CDR2 is SVGAGI. V was cut by 4 bases and J by 7 bases, with 14 bases left in between. The CDR3 loop spans 14 amino acids. The DNA of the CDR3 is TGTGCCAGCAGTTCAGGAACGCTTGGGAATGAGCAGTTCTTC. This codes for CASSSGTLGNEQFF.

This sequence joins TRBV18 and TRBJ2-3, with a possible D match to TRBD1 (5 bases). Looked up from germline, CDR1 is KGHSH and CDR2 is LQKENI. The CDR3 is made up of 16 amino acids. Trimming took off 3 bases at V and 1 base at J, with 14 bases between the two ends. The CDR3 DNA reads TGTGCCAGCTCACCGGCGTTTGGGGCGGGCACAGATACGCAGTATTTT. Its translation is CASSPAFGAGTDTQYF.

As to this clone: This sample also contains other DNA sequences that code for the same CDR3. The chain has TRBV20-1 and TRBJ1-2; no clear D. V was clipped by 3 bases and J by 5 bases, with 7 bases between them. The CDR3 length is 11 residues. From germline, CDR1 is DFQATT and CDR2 SNEGSKA (reference sequence). The CDR3 spells CSARVGYGYTF. In nucleotides, the CDR3 is TGCAGTGCTAGGGTGGGTTATGGCTACACCTTC.

The J gene is TRBJ2-7, the V gene TRBV7-2, with TRBD2 as a possible D gene (6 bases). Looked up from germline, CDR1 is SGHTA and CDR2 is FQGNSA. This CDR3 contains 14 residues. Deletions cut 8 bases from V and 0 bases from J, with 14 bases between. CDR3 in DNA: TGTGCCAGCTCTCCGGGGGTTAACTCCTACGAGCAGTACTTC. This encodes CASSPGVNSYEQYF.

CDR3 amino acids: CASWGQGEAPQHF. Here the CDR3 DNA reads TGTGCCAGCTGGGGACAGGGAGAAGCGCCCCAGCATTTT. The rearrangement links TRBV28 to TRBJ1-5; 9 nucleotides match TRBD1. Germline V CDR1 and CDR2: MDHEN, SYDVKM. J gave up 9 bases and V 8 bases, and 8 bases lay outside the gene matches. This CDR3 spans 13 amino acids.

The chain carries TRBV5-6 and TRBJ2-7; TRBD1 aligns across 11 bases. The germline V gene has CDR1 SGHDT and CDR2 YYEEEE. Trimming removed 0 bases from V and 7 bases from J; junction bases left unmatched: 6. CDR3 length: 15 residues. CDR3 protein: CASSLGGTGGWEQYF. The CDR3 coding sequence is TGTGCCAGCAGCTTGGGCGGGACAGGGGGATGGGAGCAGTACTTC.

CDR3 sequence reads: CASSPGQGRGDTEAFF. CDR3 DNA: TGTGCCAGCAGCCCTGGACAGGGAAGGGGGGACACTGAAGCTTTCTTT. The V gene is TRBV13, the J gene TRBJ1-1, with 8 bases lining up with TRBD1. Losses at the gene ends were 5 bases for V and 3 bases for J; bases not matched to a gene: 11. CDR1 and CDR2 from the germline V gene are PRHDT and FYEKMQ (reference sequence). This CDR3 has 16 residues.

This chain connects TRBV30 to TRBJ2-2; 9 nucleotides agree with TRBD1. Trimming took 0 bases from V and 6 from J; bases not matched to a gene: 8. The germline CDR1 and CDR2 sequences are GTSNPN and SVGIG (reference sequence). The CDR3 contains 16 residues. The CDR3 nucleotides read TGTGCCTGGAGTGTACTGGGACAGGGTTCGTCCGGGGAGCTGTTTTTT. Translated: CAWSVLGQGSSGELFF.

J is TRBJ2-7 and V is TRBV29-1; 7 bases agree with TRBD2. With 6 bases clipped from V and 2 bases from J, the junction kept 10 bases outside the gene matches. The CDR3 covers 14 residues. Germline assignment: CDR1 SQVTM and CDR2 ANQGSEA. Here the CDR3 reads CSVESGMGTYEQYF. The DNA of the CDR3 is TGCAGCGTGGAGAGCGGGATGGGGACCTACGAGCAGTACTTC.

The chain's CDR3 is CASSVAAGENEQFF. The CDR3 nucleotides are TGTGCCAGCAGCGTAGCGGCAGGGGAAAATGAGCAGTTCTTC. The genes are TRBV9 and TRBJ2-1, with a tentative D call TRBD1 (6 bases). The CDR3 is 14 residues long. From germline, CDR1 is SGDLS and CDR2 YYNGEE. Trimming stripped 0 bases from V and 7 bases from J, with 11 bases between.

CDR3 DNA: TGTGCCAGCTGGGGGGGGCCTCCCTACAATGAGCAGTTCTTC. Translated: CASWGGPPYNEQFF. J is TRBJ2-1 and V is TRBV6-6, with D possibly TRBD2 on 7 matching bases. This CDR3 has 14 residues. Germline V gene sequence: CDR1 MNHNY, CDR2 SVGAGI (reference sequence). V was shortened by 8 bases and J by 2 bases, with 13 bases between the two germline ends.

The V gene is TRBV12-5, the J gene TRBJ2-7, with 13 bases that match TRBD2. Germline V gene data show CDR1 as LGHNT and CDR2 as FRNRAP. J lost 2 bases, V lost 6 bases, and 4 bases had no gene match. CDR3 length equals 15 residues. This chain's CDR3 is CASGLTSGGTYEQYF. DNA for the CDR3: TGTGCTAGTGGACTGACTAGCGGGGGGACCTACGAGCAGTACTTC. The whole variable domain, filled in from reference TRBV12-5 and TRBJ2-7, reads DARVTQTPRHKVTEMGQEVTMRCQPILGHNTVFWYRQTMMQGLELLAYFRNRAPLDDSGMPKDRFSAEMPDATLATLKIQPSEPRDSAVYFCASGLTSGGTYEQYFGPGTRLTVT.

V is TRBV13 and J is TRBJ2-1; 7 bases are a match to TRBD1. The germline CDR1 and CDR2 sequences are PRHDT and FYEKMQ (reference sequence). V was clipped by 1 base and J by 3 bases; unmatched bases: 15. The CDR3 spans 19 residues. The DNA for the CDR3 is TGTGCCAGCAGCTTAGATCAAGGCCCCCGGGACAGAGACTACAATGAGCAGTTCTTC. Translating it yields CASSLDQGPRDRDYNEQFF.

The J gene is TRBJ2-3, the V gene TRBV7-2; TRBD2 matches 9 bases. CDR3 length equals 15 residues. Trimming took 5 bases from V and 8 from J; bases not matched to a gene: 11. Germline V gene sequence: CDR1 SGHTA, CDR2 FQGNSA. CDR3 sequence: CASSQIAGAPGTQYF. CDR3 DNA sequence: TGTGCCAGCAGCCAAATAGCGGGGGCCCCAGGTACGCAGTATTTT.

Note on this clone: Within the sample, other DNA sequences also encode this same CDR3. This rearrangement joins TRBV11-2 to TRBJ2-7; TRBD1 aligns across 8 bases. This CDR3 contains 14 residues. Unmatched junction bases numbered 0, after V lost 1 base and J lost 1 base. In germline, CDR1 is SGHAT, CDR2 FQNNGV. CDR3 in DNA: TGTGCCAGCAGCTTAGGGACAGGGTCCTACGAGCAGTACTTC. It encodes CASSLGTGSYEQYF.

This rearrangement joins TRBV27 to TRBJ2-2; 8 nucleotides agree with TRBD1. Per the germline V gene, CDR1 is MNHEY and CDR2 is SMNVEV (reference sequence). V dropped 7 bases and J dropped 0; count of bases not matched to a gene: 13. This CDR3 is built from 18 residues. CDR3 in amino acids: CASTVQGVQYSNTGELFF. Written as DNA, the CDR3 is TGTGCCAGCACCGTACAGGGGGTCCAATACTCGAACACCGGGGAGCTGTTTTTT.

A remark on this clone: Other DNA sequences within the sample encode an identical CDR3. The V call is TRBV7-9, the J call TRBJ2-7; D remains unclear. Deletions cut 5 bases from V and 0 bases from J, with 5 bases between. There are 12 residues in the CDR3. Germline V CDR1 and CDR2: SEHNR, FQNEAQ (reference sequence). The CDR3 bases are TGTGCCAGCAGCCCCCGCTCCTACGAGCAGTACTTC. Protein product: CASSPRSYEQYF.

In the case of this clone: In the same sample, other DNA sequences code for this CDR3. V and J are TRBV11-3 and TRBJ2-1, with D uncertain. Germline CDR1 reads SGHNT; CDR2 reads YENEEA. V was shortened by 1 base and J by 10 bases, with 11 bases between the two germline ends. The CDR3 consists of 13 residues. DNA for the CDR3: TGTGCCAGCAGCTTAGGTTTGGCCGGCGAGCAGTTCTTC. Its protein product is CASSLGLAGEQFF.

The V gene is TRBV9, the J gene TRBJ1-2, with TRBD1 matching 7 bases. The CDR3 has 15 amino acids. Looked up from germline, CDR1 is SGDLS and CDR2 is YYNGEE. Trimming at V came to 7 bases and at J to 6 bases, leaving 15 bases not matched to a gene. Here the CDR3 DNA reads TGTGCCAGCCGTCCCCGGACAGGAGGGGGAAATGGCTACACCTTC. This codes for CASRPRTGGGNGYTF.